This TCR beta chain was obtained from a study of cytomegalovirus exposure and HLA in healthy donors. PCR employed 60 Vbeta and 13 Jbeta primers. Clones were read by immunoSEQ multiplex PCR, and TCRdb kept only the in-frame ones, dropping some. The table has approximately 71,000 clones, about two thirds seen once. CDR1 SGHTA and CDR2 FQGNSA come from the germline V gene. Trimming cost V 3 bases and J 0 bases; bases outside gene matches: 2. This CDR3 has 15 amino acids. Study-level results: Rare TCR sequences predominated, though certain public TCRs were found in many donors. HLA-A and HLA-B allele assignments for most subjects were reportedly predicted accurately using TCR beta sequences. Across donors, sequencing depth was assumed by presence/absence analyses to be roughly uniform.

Concerning this clone itself: Its antigen is undetermined.

This TCR came from a woman aged 40 to 50 in good health and CMV-seropositive. This sequence joins TRBV7-2 and TRBJ2-1; 7 bases align to TRBD2. The sequenced material came from PBMCs. The DNA of the CDR3 is TGTGCCAGCAGCTTCGGGAGGAGCTCCTACAATGAGCAGTTCTTC. Protein product: CASSFGRSSYNEQFF.